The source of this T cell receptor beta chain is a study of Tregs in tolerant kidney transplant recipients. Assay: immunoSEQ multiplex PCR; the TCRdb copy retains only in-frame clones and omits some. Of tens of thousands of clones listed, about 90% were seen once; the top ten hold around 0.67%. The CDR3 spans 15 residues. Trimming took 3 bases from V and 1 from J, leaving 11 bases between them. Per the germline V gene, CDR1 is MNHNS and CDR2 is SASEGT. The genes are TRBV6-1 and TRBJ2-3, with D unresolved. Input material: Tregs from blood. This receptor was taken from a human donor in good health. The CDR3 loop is CASSDGWGRTDTQYF. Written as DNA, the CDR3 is TGTGCCAGCAGTGATGGGTGGGGTCGCACAGATACGCAGTATTTT.